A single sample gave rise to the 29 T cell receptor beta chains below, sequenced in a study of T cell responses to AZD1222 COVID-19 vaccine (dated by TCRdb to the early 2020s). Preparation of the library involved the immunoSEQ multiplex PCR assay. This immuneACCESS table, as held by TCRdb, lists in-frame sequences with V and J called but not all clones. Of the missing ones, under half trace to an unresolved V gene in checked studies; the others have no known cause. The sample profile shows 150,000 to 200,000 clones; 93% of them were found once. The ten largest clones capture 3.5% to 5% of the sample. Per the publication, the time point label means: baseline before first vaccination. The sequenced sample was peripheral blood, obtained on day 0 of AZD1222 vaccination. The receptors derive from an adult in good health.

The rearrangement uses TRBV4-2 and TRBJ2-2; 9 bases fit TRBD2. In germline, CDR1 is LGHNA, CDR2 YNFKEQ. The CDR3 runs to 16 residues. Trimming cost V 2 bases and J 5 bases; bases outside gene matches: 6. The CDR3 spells CASSQFMREGTGELFF. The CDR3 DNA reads TGTGCCAGCAGCCAATTTATGCGGGAGGGGACCGGGGAGCTGTTTTTT.

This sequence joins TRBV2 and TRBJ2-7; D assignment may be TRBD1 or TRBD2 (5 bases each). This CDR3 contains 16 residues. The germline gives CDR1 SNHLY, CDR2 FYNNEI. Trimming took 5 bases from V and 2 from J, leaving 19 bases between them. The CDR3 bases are TGTGCCAGCAGTCCCCTTCGAGGGGCAGACCCCTACGAGCAGTACTTC. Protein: CASSPLRGADPYEQYF.

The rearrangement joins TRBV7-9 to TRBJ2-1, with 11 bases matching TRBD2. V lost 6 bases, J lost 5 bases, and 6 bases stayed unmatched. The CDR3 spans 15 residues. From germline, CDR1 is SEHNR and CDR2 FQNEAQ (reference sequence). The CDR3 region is CASRFSGGAHNEQFF. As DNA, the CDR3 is TGTGCCAGCAGGTTTAGCGGGGGGGCGCACAATGAGCAGTTCTTC.

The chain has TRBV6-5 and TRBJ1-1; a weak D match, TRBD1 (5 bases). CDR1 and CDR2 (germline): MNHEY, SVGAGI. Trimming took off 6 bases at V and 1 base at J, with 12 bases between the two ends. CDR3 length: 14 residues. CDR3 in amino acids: CASRSPTGNTEAFF. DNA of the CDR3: TGTGCCAGCAGAAGTCCAACAGGGAACACTGAAGCTTTCTTT.

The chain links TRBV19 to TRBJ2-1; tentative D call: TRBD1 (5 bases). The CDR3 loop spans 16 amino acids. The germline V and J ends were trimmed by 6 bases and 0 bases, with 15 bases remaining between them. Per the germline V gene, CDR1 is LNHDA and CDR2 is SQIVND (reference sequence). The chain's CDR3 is CASSPTDESSYNEQFF. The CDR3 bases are TGTGCCAGTAGCCCGACAGATGAATCCTCCTACAATGAGCAGTTCTTC.

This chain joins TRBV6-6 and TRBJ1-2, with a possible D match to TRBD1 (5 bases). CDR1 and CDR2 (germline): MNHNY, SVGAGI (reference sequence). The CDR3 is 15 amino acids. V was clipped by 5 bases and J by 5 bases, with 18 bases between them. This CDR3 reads CASSAWRGGLYGYTF. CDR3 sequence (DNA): TGTGCCAGCAGTGCCTGGAGGGGCGGACTTTATGGCTACACCTTC.

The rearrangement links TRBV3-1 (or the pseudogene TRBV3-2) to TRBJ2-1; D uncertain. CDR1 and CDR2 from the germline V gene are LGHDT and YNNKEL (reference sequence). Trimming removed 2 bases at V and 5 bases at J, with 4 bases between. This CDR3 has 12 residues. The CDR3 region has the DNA TGTGCCAGCAGCCAACCCCACAATGAGCAGTTCTTC. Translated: CASSQPHNEQFF.

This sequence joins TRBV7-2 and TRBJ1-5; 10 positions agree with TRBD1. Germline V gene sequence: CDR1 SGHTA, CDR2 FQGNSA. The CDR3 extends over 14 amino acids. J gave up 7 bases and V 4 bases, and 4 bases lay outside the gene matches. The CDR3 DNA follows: TGTGCCAGCAGCTCGCGGACAGGGGGGCAGCCCCAGCATTTT. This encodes CASSSRTGGQPQHF.

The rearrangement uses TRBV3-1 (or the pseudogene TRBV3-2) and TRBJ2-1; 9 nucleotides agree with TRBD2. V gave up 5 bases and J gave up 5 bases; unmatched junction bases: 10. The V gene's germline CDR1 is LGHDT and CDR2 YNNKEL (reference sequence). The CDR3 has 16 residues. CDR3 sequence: CASSKRREGLNNEQFF. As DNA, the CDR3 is TGTGCCAGCAGCAAGAGGCGGGAGGGCCTTAACAATGAGCAGTTCTTC.

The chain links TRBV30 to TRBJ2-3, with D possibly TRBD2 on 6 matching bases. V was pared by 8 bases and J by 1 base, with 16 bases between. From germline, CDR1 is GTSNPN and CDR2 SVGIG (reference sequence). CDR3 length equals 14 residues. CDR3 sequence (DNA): TGTGCCCACAACGGGCCGGGAGGCACAGATACGCAGTATTTT. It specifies CAHNGPGGTDTQYF.

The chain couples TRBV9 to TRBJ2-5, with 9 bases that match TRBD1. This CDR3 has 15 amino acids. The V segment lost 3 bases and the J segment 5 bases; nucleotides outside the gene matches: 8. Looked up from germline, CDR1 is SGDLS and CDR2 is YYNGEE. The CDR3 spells CASSATGTGRETQYF. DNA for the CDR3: TGTGCCAGCAGCGCCACCGGGACAGGGCGCGAGACCCAGTACTTC.

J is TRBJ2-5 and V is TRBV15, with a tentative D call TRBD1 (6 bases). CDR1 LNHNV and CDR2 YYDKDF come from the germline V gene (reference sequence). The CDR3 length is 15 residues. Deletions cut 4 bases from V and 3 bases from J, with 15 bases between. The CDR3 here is CATSTTGILKETQYF. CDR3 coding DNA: TGTGCCACCAGCACTACAGGGATATTAAAAGAGACCCAGTACTTC.

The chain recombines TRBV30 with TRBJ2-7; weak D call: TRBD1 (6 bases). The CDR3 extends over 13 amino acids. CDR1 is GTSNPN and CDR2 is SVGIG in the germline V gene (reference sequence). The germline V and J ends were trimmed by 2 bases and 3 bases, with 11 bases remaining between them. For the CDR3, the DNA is TGTGCCTGGAGTACAGGGTCGAGCTACGAGCAGTACTTC. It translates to CAWSTGSSYEQYF.

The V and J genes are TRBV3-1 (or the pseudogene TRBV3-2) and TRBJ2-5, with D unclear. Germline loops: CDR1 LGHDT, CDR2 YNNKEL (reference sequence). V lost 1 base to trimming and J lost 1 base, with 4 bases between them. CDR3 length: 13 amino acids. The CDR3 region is CASSQVGQETQYF. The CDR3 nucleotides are TGTGCCAGCAGCCAAGTGGGCCAAGAGACCCAGTACTTC.

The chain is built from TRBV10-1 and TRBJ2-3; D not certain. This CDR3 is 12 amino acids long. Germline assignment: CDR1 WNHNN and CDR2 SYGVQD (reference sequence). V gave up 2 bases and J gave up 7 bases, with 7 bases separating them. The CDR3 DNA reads TGCGCCAGCAGTGAGGTTTTGAATACGCAGTATTTT. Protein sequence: CASSEVLNTQYF.

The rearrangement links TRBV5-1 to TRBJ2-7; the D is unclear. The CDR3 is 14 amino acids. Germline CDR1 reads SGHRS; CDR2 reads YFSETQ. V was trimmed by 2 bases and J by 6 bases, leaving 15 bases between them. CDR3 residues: CASSFGEPKGEQYF. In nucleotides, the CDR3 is TGCGCCAGCAGCTTTGGGGAACCTAAGGGCGAGCAGTACTTC.

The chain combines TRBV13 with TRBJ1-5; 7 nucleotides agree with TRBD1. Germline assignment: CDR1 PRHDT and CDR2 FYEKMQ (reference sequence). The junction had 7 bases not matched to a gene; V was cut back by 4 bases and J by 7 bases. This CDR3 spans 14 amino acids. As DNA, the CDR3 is TGTGCCAGCAGCTCAAGACAGGGCCGGCAGCCCCAGCATTTT. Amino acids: CASSSRQGRQPQHF.

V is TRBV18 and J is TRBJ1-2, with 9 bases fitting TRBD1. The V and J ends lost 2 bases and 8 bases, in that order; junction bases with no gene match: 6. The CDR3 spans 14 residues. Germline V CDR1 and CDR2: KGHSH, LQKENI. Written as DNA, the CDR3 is TGTGCCAGCTCACCAGCTACAGGGGGCGCGGGCTACACCTTC. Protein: CASSPATGGAGYTF.

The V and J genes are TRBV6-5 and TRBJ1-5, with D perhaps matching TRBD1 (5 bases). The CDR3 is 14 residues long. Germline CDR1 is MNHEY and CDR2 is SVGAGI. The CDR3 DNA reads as TGTGGGTCATTCGGGGGGACGGCCAATCAGCCCCAGCATTTT. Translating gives CGSFGGTANQPQHF.

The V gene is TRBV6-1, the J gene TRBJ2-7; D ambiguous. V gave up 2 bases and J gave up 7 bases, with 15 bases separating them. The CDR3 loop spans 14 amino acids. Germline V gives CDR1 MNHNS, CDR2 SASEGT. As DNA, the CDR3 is TGTGCCAGCAGTGAAATAACTACCGACGGAGAGCAGTACTTC. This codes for CASSEITTDGEQYF.

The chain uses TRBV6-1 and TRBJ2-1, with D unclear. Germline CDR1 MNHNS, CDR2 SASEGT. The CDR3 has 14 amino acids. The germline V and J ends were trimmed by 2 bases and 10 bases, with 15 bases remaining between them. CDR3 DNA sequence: TGTGCCAGCAGTGAATCGTTGGAGTTACTCGAGCAGTTCTTC. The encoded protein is CASSESLELLEQFF.

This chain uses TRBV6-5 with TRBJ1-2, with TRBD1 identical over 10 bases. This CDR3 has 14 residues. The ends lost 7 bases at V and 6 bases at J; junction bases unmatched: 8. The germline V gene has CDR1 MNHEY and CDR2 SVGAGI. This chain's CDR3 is CASNRDRGYNGYTF. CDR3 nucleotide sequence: TGTGCCAGCAACCGGGACAGGGGATATAATGGCTACACCTTC.

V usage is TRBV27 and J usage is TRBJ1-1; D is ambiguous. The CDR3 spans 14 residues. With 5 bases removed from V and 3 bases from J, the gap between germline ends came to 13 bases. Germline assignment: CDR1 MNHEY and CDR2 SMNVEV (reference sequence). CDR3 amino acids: CASSAGLRDTEAFF. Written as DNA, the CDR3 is TGTGCCAGCAGTGCAGGACTGAGGGACACTGAAGCTTTCTTT.

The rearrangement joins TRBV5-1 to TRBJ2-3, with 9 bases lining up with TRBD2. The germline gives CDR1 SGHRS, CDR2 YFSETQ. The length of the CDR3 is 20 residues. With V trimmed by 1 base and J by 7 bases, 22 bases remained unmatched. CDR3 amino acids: CASSLPGRPGLAGNRHTQYF. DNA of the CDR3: TGCGCCAGCAGCTTGCCGGGGCGACCGGGGCTAGCGGGGAACCGACATACGCAGTATTTT.

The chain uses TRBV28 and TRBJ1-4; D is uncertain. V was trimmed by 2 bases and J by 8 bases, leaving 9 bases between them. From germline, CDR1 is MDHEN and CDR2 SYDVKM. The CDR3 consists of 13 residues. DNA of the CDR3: TGTGCCAGCAGTTTAACGAGCGGCGAAAAACTGTTTTTT. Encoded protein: CASSLTSGEKLFF.

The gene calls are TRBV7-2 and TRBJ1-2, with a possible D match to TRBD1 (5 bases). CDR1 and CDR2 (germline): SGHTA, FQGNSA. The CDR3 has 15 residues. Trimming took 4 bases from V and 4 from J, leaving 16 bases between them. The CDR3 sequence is CASSSAAGGVYGYTF. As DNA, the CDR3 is TGTGCCAGCAGCTCCGCAGCGGGGGGTGTCTATGGCTACACCTTC.

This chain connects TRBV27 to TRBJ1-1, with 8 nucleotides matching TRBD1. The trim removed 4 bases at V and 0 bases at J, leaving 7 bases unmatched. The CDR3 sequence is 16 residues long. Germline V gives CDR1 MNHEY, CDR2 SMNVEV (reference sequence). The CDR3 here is CASSSRTGYMNTEAFF. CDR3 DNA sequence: TGTGCCAGCAGTTCACGGACAGGGTACATGAACACTGAAGCTTTCTTT.

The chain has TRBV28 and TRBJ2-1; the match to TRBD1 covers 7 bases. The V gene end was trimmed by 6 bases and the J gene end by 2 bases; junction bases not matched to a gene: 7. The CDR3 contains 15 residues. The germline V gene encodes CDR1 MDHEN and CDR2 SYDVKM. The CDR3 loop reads CASSITGTAYNEQFF. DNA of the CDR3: TGTGCCAGCAGCATAACCGGGACAGCCTACAATGAGCAGTTCTTC.

CDR3 amino acids: CASGMANEKLFF. In DNA form, the CDR3 reads TGTGCCAGCGGGATGGCTAATGAAAAACTGTTTTTT. This chain links TRBV12-3 or TRBV12-4 with TRBJ1-4; D is ambiguous. The V gene lost 8 bases and the J gene lost 3 bases, with 7 bases spanning the gap. The length of the CDR3 is 12 residues.